This entry features one T cell receptor beta chain sequence. The antigen remains unidentified. This sample was included in a study of cytomegalovirus exposure and HLA in healthy donors. Whole-study results and caveats: Researchers left out some V segments, among them TRBV6-2 and TRBV6-3, as indistinguishable. Reportedly, HLA-A and HLA-B alleles of most subjects were accurately predicted from TCR beta. Rarity characterized most TCR sequences, yet some public TCRs appeared in many donors.

PCR amplification relied on 60 Vbeta primers (plus 13 Jbeta primers). Using immunoSEQ multiplex PCR, the repertoire was profiled, and TCRdb retains in-frame clones only, with some absent. The sample has about 160,000 clones; 80% to 90% are singletons. With V trimmed by 2 bases and J by 12 bases, 11 bases remained unmatched. From germline, CDR1 is MNHEY and CDR2 SMNVEV (reference sequence). This CDR3 has 17 amino acids. The rearrangement uses TRBV27 and TRBJ2-1, with 15 bases matching TRBD2. This clonotype originated in a woman aged 18-29 years in good health and CMV-seronegative. The sequencing input was PBMCs. The CDR3 sequence: CASSLSRTGLAGGRQFF. The CDR3 nucleotides read TGTGCCAGCAGTTTAAGTCGTACGGGACTAGCGGGAGGAAGGCAGTTCTTC.